This TCR beta chain was obtained from a study of CD8 T cells in Susac syndrome. Germline values: CDR1 MNHEY, CDR2 SVGEGT. The CDR3 totals 14 residues. Trimming stripped 10 bases from V and 0 bases from J, with 14 bases between. With random hexamers, reverse transcription was performed on about 0.5 to 1 ug of RNA. Using its own MiXCR run on the immunoSEQ multiplex PCR reads, TCRdb lists one record per CDR3 protein. This table has fewer than 200,000 distinct CDR3 sequences, approximately 94% appearing once. The chain has TRBV6-2 or TRBV6-3 and TRBJ2-3, with a possible D match to TRBD2 (6 bases). The sequence derives from a human donor with Susac syndrome. Sequencing was performed on CD4+ T cells from PBMCs. CDR3 residues: CATAGSGSTDTQYF. DNA for the CDR3: TGTGCCACCGCGGGGTCGGGGAGCACAGATACGCAGTATTTT.